A selection of T cell receptor beta chains follows, all from one sample in a study of T cells in Graves' hyperthyroidism and ophthalmopathy. TCRdb processed the multiplex PCR reads anew with MiXCR; each CDR3 protein has one entry. The data show some 400,000 distinct CDR3 sequences, about 14% seen once. The material sequenced was blood. The receptors were sampled from a man aged 25 to 40 with Graves' hyperthyroidism that later progressed to Graves' ophthalmopathy. Both conserved end residues are part of each CDR3. A D gene is named only where the DNA matches it firmly. The size of a clone is reported for some rows only, either as once, few or many, or as a class for expanded clones.

V	D	size	J	DNA	CDR3
TRBV12-3/TRBV12-4	-	few	TRBJ2-2	TGTGCCAGCAGTTCCCAGGCTGGAGCCACCGGGGAGCTGTTTTTT	CASSSQAGATGELFF
TRBV10-3	TRBD1	few	TRBJ1-1	TGTGCCACGGGACAGATGAACACTGAAGCTTTCTTT	CATGQMNTEAFF
TRBV24-1	-	-	TRBJ1-5	TGTGCCACCAGTGATGAGACAGGACCTCAGCCCCAGCATTTT	CATSDETGPQPQHF
TRBV3-1	-	-	TRBJ1-3	TGTGCCAGCAGCAAAAATCCCCGGAGCTCTGGAAACACCATATATTTT	CASSKNPRSSGNTIYF
TRBV30	TRBD2	-	TRBJ2-1	TGTGCCTGCCCAATAACGGGGGGGCCCTACAATGAGCAGTTCTTC	CACPITGGPYNEQFF
TRBV28	TRBD2	many	TRBJ2-7	TGTGCCAGCAGCTTACGAACCACTAGCGCCATGTTCTACGAGCAGTACTTC	CASSLRTTSAMFYEQYF
TRBV7-9	-	-	TRBJ1-4	TGTGCCAGCAGCCCTCCAGGGGAGGATCCTCGCCGCGAAAAACTGTTTTTT	CASSPPGEDPRREKLFF
TRBV4-1	-	few	TRBJ2-7	TGCGCCAGCAGCCAAGGTCGGACAGCTGTCTACGAGCAGTACTTC	CASSQGRTAVYEQYF
TRBV6-1	TRBD1	once	TRBJ2-3	TGTGCCAGCAGTGAAGCGCGGGGACAGGGCACAGATACGCAGTATTTT	CASSEARGQGTDTQYF
TRBV10-2	-	many	TRBJ2-6	TGCGCCAGCAGTAGGCGTGGCTCTGGGGCCAACGTCCTGACTTTC	CASSRRGSGANVLTF
TRBV11-2	-	many	TRBJ2-7	TGTGCCAGCAGCTTAGATAGGGGGGGAAGGCCTTACTTC	CASSLDRGGRPYF
TRBV28	-	many	TRBJ1-5	TGTGCCAGCAGTAATCCGGGAGCCTCGGTTATAGGCAATCAGCCCCAGCATTTT	CASSNPGASVIGNQPQHF
TRBV28	-	few	TRBJ1-2	TGTGCCAGCAGTTCCCCCGGGGAGGGCTATGGCTACACCTTC	CASSSPGEGYGYTF
TRBV28	TRBD1	many	TRBJ2-3	TGTGCCAGCAGTTTAAGGCAGGGGGCTGGCACAGATACGCAGTATTTT	CASSLRQGAGTDTQYF
TRBV9	-	many	TRBJ1-2	TGTGCCAGCAGCGTAGAACAAAACTATGGCTACACCTTC	CASSVEQNYGYTF
TRBV12-3/TRBV12-4	-	many	TRBJ1-3	TGTGCCAGCAGTTTTGGCCGCATGGAAGGAAACACCATATATTTT	CASSFGRMEGNTIYF
TRBV20-1	-	few	TRBJ1-3	TGCAGTGCTAGAGATGAGGCAGGGGTTGGAAACACCATATATTTT	CSARDEAGVGNTIYF
TRBV30	-	many	TRBJ2-7	TGTGCCTGGAGCGTCGGGTACGAGCAGTACTTC	CAWSVGYEQYF
TRBV10-3	-	few	TRBJ1-5	TGTGCCATCGGGAGGGGTCTGAATCAGCCCCAGCATTTT	CAIGRGLNQPQHF
TRBV7-9	-	many	TRBJ1-2	TGTGCCAGCAGTTCAACGACGGGCTATGGCTACACCTTC	CASSSTTGYGYTF
TRBV20-1	-	-	TRBJ2-5	TGCAGTGCTAGGACCGTAGGGGGTCAAGAGACCCAGTACTTC	CSARTVGGQETQYF
TRBV18	-	-	TRBJ1-1	TGTGCCAGCTCACCTATGCGACTTCAGGGGAGTGAAGCTTTCTTT	CASSPMRLQGSEAFF